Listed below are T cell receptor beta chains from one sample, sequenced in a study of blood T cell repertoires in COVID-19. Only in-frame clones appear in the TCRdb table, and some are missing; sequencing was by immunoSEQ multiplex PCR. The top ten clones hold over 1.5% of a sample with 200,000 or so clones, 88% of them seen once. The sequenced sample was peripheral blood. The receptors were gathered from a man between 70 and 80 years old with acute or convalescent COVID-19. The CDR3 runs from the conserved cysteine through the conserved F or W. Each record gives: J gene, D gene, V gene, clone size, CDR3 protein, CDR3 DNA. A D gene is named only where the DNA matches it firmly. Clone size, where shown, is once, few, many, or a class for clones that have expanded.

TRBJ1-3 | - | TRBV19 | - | CASSISKNSGNTIYF | TGTGCCAGTAGTATTAGCAAGAACTCTGGAAACACCATATATTTT
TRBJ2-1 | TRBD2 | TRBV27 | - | CASSLILSGGRANEQFF | TGTGCCAGCAGTTTAATCCTTTCCGGCGGGAGGGCGAATGAGCAGTTCTTC
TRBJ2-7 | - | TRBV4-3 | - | CASSQGTVRAGEQYF | TGCGCCAGCAGCCAAGGGACCGTGAGGGCGGGGGAGCAGTACTTC
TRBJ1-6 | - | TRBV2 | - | CASSDGSDSPLHF | TGTGCCAGCAGTGATGGTAGCGATTCACCCCTCCACTTT
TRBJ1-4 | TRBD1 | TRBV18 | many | CASSPPRGQGDEKLFF | TGTGCCAGCTCACCACCGAGGGGACAGGGTGATGAAAAACTGTTTTTT
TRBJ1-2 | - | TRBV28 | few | CASSFEGSLRYGYTF | TGTGCCAGCAGTTTTGAGGGCAGTCTGCGCTATGGCTACACCTTC
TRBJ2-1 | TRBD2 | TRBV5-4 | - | CASSTGGRLAGDNEQFF | TGTGCCAGCAGCACTGGGGGGAGACTAGCGGGAGACAATGAGCAGTTCTTC
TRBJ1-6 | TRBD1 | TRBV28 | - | CASSGQGAWNSPLHF | TGTGCCAGCAGCGGACAGGGGGCTTGGAATTCACCCCTCCACTTT
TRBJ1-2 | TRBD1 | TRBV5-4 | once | CASSPKGTGGTRGANYGYTF | TGTGCCAGCAGCCCAAAAGGGACAGGGGGTACTCGGGGTGCTAACTATGGCTACACCTTC
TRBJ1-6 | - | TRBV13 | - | CASSPSTGSTLHF | TGTGCCAGCAGCCCAAGCACAGGGTCAACCCTCCACTTT
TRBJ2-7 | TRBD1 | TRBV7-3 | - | CASSLSGQAFSEQYF | TGTGCCAGCAGCTTATCGGGACAGGCCTTTAGCGAGCAGTACTTC
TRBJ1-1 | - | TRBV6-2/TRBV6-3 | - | CASSYSNVMGAKAFF | TGTGCCAGCAGTTACTCGAACGTCATGGGGGCAAAAGCTTTCTTT
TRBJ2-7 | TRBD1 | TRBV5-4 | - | CASSPGTGFLYEQYF | TGTGCCAGCAGCCCCGGGACAGGGTTCCTTTACGAGCAGTACTTC
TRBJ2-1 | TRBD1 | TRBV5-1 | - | CASSLGGQAYNEQFF | TGCGCCAGCAGCTTGGGTGGACAGGCCTACAATGAGCAGTTCTTC